The sequence of this T cell receptor beta chain was determined in a study of T cell responses to AZD1222 COVID-19 vaccine. The study's findings and limits: Donors were chiefly white British, with a greater number of females, and clonal diversity was perhaps underestimated.

The protocol was immunoSEQ multiplex PCR, while the TCRdb copy is restricted to in-frame clones and leaves out a portion. The table records about 94,000 clones, 70% to 90% of them present only once. Germline CDR1 LGHDT, CDR2 YNNKEL (reference sequence). The CDR3 covers 18 residues. Comments on this clone: No antigen is known for it. At one end the junction does not follow the germline gene, possibly because of a read error.

The rearrangement links TRBV3-1 (or the pseudogene TRBV3-2) to TRBJ2-7, with 10 bases aligning to TRBD2. The source is an adult in good health. The source material was peripheral blood, sampled on day 0 of AZD1222 vaccination. The CDR3, as DNA: TGTGCCAGCAGCCAAAAAGCCCTTACTAGCGGGGCCAACTACGAGCGGTACTTC. As protein: CASSQKALTSGANYERYF.